This is a list of T cell receptor beta chains from one sample in a study of cytomegalovirus exposure and HLA in healthy donors. Measured with immunoSEQ multiplex PCR; TCRdb has only the in-frame clones, and not every one. The table has around 110,000 clones, around 83% seen once. The material sequenced was PBMCs. Receptor source: a man between 25 and 39 years old in good health and CMV-seropositive. The CDR3 runs from the conserved cysteine through the conserved F or W. A D gene is named only where the DNA matches it firmly. Where a row states a size, it is once, few, many or the class of an expanded clone; other rows omit it.

clone_size j_call v_call d_call cdr3_nt cdr3_aa
once TRBJ1-1 TRBV7-9 TRBD1 TGTGCCAGCAGCCTTGGGACAGGGGGTGACACTGAAGCTTTCTTT CASSLGTGGDTEAFF
NA TRBJ2-3 TRBV29-1 NA TGCAGCTTCTGCTACACAGATACGCAGTATTTT CSFCYTDTQYF
NA TRBJ2-1 TRBV4-1 TRBD2 TGCGCCAGCAGCCAAGGGCTAGCGGGGGGCGGTCGCTCCTACAATGAGCAGTTCTTC CASSQGLAGGGRSYNEQFF
NA TRBJ2-7 TRBV9 NA TGTGCCAGCAGCGCAGAGTATGGGCTGGATGAGCAGTACTTC CASSAEYGLDEQYF
NA TRBJ1-5 TRBV6-6 NA TGTGCCAGCAGTTACACGGACACTAATCAGCCCCAGCATTTT CASSYTDTNQPQHF
once TRBJ1-1 TRBV7-8 NA TGTGCCAGCAGCTTAGCCCGACAGAAGTTGAACACTGAAGCTTTCTTT CASSLARQKLNTEAFF
NA TRBJ1-3 TRBV18 NA TGTGCCAGCTCACGAACATCAGGGGCCGCGAGAGACACCATATATTTT CASSRTSGAARDTIYF
once TRBJ1-1 TRBV9 TRBD1 TGTGCCAGCAGCGGAGAGGAAGCAGGGGGACGGAAAGCTTTCTTT CASSGEEAGGRKAFF
NA TRBJ1-1 TRBV7-9 NA TGTTCCAGCATAGGCGGGGCCACTGAAGCTTTCTTT CSSIGGATEAFF
few TRBJ2-1 TRBV2 TRBD2 TGTGCCAGCACAAGAGCGGGGGGCCCTTACAATGAGCAGTTCTTC CASTRAGGPYNEQFF
NA TRBJ1-6 TRBV27 NA TGTGCCAGCAGTTTTGGCAGGTCGTCTAATTCACCCCTCCACTTT CASSFGRSSNSPLHF
NA TRBJ1-5 TRBV5-1 NA TGCGCCAGCAGCTTGTCAGGGATTGATCAGCCCCAGCATTTT CASSLSGIDQPQHF
NA TRBJ1-2 TRBV11-3 TRBD1 TGTGCCAGCAGCCCAAGGACAGGGGATTACTATGGCTACACCTTC CASSPRTGDYYGYTF
NA TRBJ2-5 TRBV27 NA TGTGCCAGCAGTCCACGGGGACAAGAGACCCAGTACTTC CASSPRGQETQYF
once TRBJ2-1 TRBV5-8 NA TGTGCCAGCAGCTCCCCCCCAGCGGCCTACAATGAGCAGTTCTTC CASSSPPAAYNEQFF
NA TRBJ2-2 TRBV5-1 TRBD1 TGCGCCAGCAGCTTAAGACAGGGGGCCTTCGGGGAGCTGTTTTTT CASSLRQGAFGELFF
NA TRBJ1-2 TRBV9 NA TGTGCCAGCAGCACGGACACCTTCTATGGCTACACCTTC CASSTDTFYGYTF
NA TRBJ1-4 TRBV7-9 TRBD1 TGTGCCAGCAGCTTTGGACAGGGCGGTTGGGGGGATGAAAAACTGTTTTTT CASSFGQGGWGDEKLFF
few TRBJ2-1 TRBV6-6 TRBD2 TGTGCCAGCAGAGAGACTAGCTATGAGCAGTTCTTC CASRETSYEQFF
NA TRBJ1-1 TRBV7-8 NA TGTGCCAGCCACCGCCGGGGGGCTCTAAACACTGAAGCTTTCTTT CASHRRGALNTEAFF
few TRBJ2-1 TRBV2 TRBD2 TGTGCCAGCAGTAGGACTAGCGGATTCTACAATGAGCAGTTCTTC CASSRTSGFYNEQFF
NA TRBJ2-1 TRBV5-1 TRBD2 TGCGCCAGCAGCCCAGGACTAGCGGGAGGGCCCCCAAATGAGCAGTTCTTC CASSPGLAGGPPNEQFF
NA TRBJ2-3 TRBV5-1 TRBD1 TGCGCCAGCAGCTTGGACAGGGGTAGCACAGATACGCAGTATTTT CASSLDRGSTDTQYF
NA TRBJ2-3 TRBV5-1 TRBD2 TGCGCCAGCAGCTTGGGCCCCACTAGCGGGATTGATACGCAGTATTTT CASSLGPTSGIDTQYF
few TRBJ2-2 TRBV18 NA TGTGCCAGCTCGAGTAGGAACACCGGGGAGCTGTTTTTT CASSSRNTGELFF
NA TRBJ1-3 TRBV5-1 NA TGCGCCAGCAGCCCGGACAGACTCTCTGGAAACACCATATATTTT CASSPDRLSGNTIYF
NA TRBJ2-5 TRBV5-1 TRBD2 TGCGCCAGCAGCTCGGGAGGGGCCTGGGGGACCCAGTACTTC CASSSGGAWGTQYF
NA TRBJ1-1 TRBV7-2 TRBD1 TGTGCCAGCAGCTTATACAGGGGACAAACTGAAGCTTTCTTT CASSLYRGQTEAFF
few TRBJ2-2 TRBV28 TRBD1 TGTGCCAGCAAGTTGGCGGGACAGGGGACCGGGGAGCTGTTTTTT CASKLAGQGTGELFF
NA TRBJ1-2 TRBV7-9 NA TGTGCCAGCAGCCCTTACAGGGTTGAGTATGGCTACACCTTC CASSPYRVEYGYTF
NA TRBJ1-6 TRBV10-2 NA TGCGCCAGCAGTGATAGGGAGTGGGAAGCTAATTCACCCCTCCACTTT CASSDREWEANSPLHF
NA TRBJ1-1 TRBV7-6 NA TGTGCCAGCAGCACGGACAGAGACACTGAAGCTTTCTTT CASSTDRDTEAFF
NA TRBJ1-2 TRBV5-1 NA TGCGCCAGCAGGGGCGCCGATTTGGGCTATGGCTACACCTTC CASRGADLGYGYTF
once TRBJ2-3 TRBV6-6 NA TGTGCCAGCAGTTCGCAGGGGTGGACAGATACGCAGTATTTT CASSSQGWTDTQYF
NA TRBJ2-3 TRBV28 TRBD2 TGTGCCAGCAGTTTGGGGGGGGGCACAGATACGCAGTATTTT CASSLGGGTDTQYF
NA TRBJ1-6 TRBV25-1 TRBD1 TGTGCCAGCAGAGGGACAGGGAGCTCCTATAATTCACCCCTCCACTTT CASRGTGSSYNSPLHF
NA TRBJ2-1 TRBV6-1 NA TGTGCCAGTCAGGGCTCCTACAATGAGCAGTTCTTC CASQGSYNEQFF
NA TRBJ1-2 TRBV28 NA TGTGCCAGCAGTTTGTGGGAGGGGAACTATGGCTACACCTTC CASSLWEGNYGYTF
NA TRBJ2-1 TRBV2 NA TGTGCCAGCAGCGGCGGAGGGTGGGACAATGAGCAGTTCTTC CASSGGGWDNEQFF
few TRBJ1-1 TRBV9 NA TGTGCCAGCAGCGTAGTCGGGGGTCCAGCAGAACAAGCTTTCTTT CASSVVGGPAEQAFF
NA TRBJ1-2 TRBV7-9 TRBD1 TGTGCCAGCAGCTTAGGTGTGGGACAGGGGGCCAAAGGCTACACCTTC CASSLGVGQGAKGYTF
NA TRBJ2-5 TRBV7-2 NA TGTGCCAGCAGCTTAAACGGGGGGACCCAGTACTTC CASSLNGGTQYF